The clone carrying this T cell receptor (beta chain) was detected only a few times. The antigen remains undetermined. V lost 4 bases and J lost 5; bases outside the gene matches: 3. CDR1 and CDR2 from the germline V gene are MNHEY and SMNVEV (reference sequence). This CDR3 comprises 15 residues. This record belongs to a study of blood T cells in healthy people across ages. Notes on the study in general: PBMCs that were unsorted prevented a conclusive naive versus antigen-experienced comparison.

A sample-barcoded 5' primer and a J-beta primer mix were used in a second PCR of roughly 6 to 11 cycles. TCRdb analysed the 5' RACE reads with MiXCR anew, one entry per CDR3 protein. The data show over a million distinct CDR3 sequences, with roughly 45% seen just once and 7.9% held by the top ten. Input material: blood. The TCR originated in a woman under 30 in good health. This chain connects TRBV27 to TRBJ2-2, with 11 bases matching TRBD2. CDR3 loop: CASSYLAGGTGELFF. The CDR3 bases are TGTGCCAGCAGTTATCTAGCGGGGGGAACCGGGGAGCTGTTTTTT.